The 26 T cell receptor beta chains below were found in one sample sequenced in a study of blood T cell repertoires in COVID-19. The method was immunoSEQ multiplex PCR; TCRdb's version includes in-frame clones alone and lacks a portion of them. The data hold 90,000 to 150,000 clones, with around 77% observed a single time. Material for sequencing was peripheral blood. The receptors come from a human donor in a cohort sampled during active COVID-19.

V usage is TRBV28 and J usage is TRBJ1-1; D is perhaps TRBD1 (6 bases). Germline loops: CDR1 MDHEN, CDR2 SYDVKM. Trimming took off 5 bases at V and 1 base at J, with 14 bases between the two ends. The CDR3 is made up of 15 amino acids. Written as DNA, the CDR3 is TGTGCCAGCAGTCCCCGTAGGGGGTGGAACACTGAAGCTTTCTTT. Protein: CASSPRRGWNTEAFF.

This clone appeared a few times. The V and J genes are TRBV18 and TRBJ2-1; TRBD2 matches at 7 bases. CDR3 length: 14 amino acids. Germline assignment: CDR1 KGHSH and CDR2 LQKENI. J lost 6 bases, V lost 5 bases, and 7 bases had no gene match. The CDR3, as DNA: TGTGCCAGCTCAGGGGGGGTGCCCCCCAATGAGCAGTTCTTC. Protein product: CASSGGVPPNEQFF.

V usage is TRBV4-2 and J usage is TRBJ1-6, with 7 positions matching TRBD1. The CDR3 totals 17 residues. The J segment lost 6 bases and the V segment lost 3 bases, leaving 11 bases of the junction unmatched. Germline V gene sequence: CDR1 LGHNA, CDR2 YNFKEQ. The CDR3 here is CASSQDSLGGPNSPLHF. In DNA form, the CDR3 reads TGTGCCAGCAGCCAGGACTCTTTAGGGGGCCCTAATTCACCCCTCCACTTT.

This chain joins TRBV30 and TRBJ2-7, with a weak D call TRBD1 (5 bases). Trimming pared 7 bases from V and 1 base from J, leaving 11 bases between. CDR3 length equals 12 residues. The germline CDR1 and CDR2 sequences are GTSNPN and SVGIG (reference sequence). The CDR3 DNA is TGTGCCTTACGACAGCAATCCTACGAGCAGTACTTC. Translated: CALRQQSYEQYF.

The V and J genes are TRBV24-1 and TRBJ1-2; TRBD1 might be the D (5 bases). Germline V gene data show CDR1 as KGHDR and CDR2 as SFDVKD. The CDR3 has 14 amino acids. Trimming left V 1 base short and J 2 bases short, with 7 bases between. CDR3 in DNA: TGTGCCACCAGTGATTTTGGGGCCAACTATGGCTACACCTTC. The encoded protein is CATSDFGANYGYTF.

The rearrangement joins TRBV3-1 (or the pseudogene TRBV3-2) to TRBJ2-3, with D uncertain. Trimming removed 0 bases from V and 4 bases from J, with 11 bases in between. Germline CDR1 reads LGHDT; CDR2 reads YNNKEL (reference sequence). The CDR3 consists of 15 residues. CDR3 nucleotide sequence: TGTGCCAGCAGCCAAGACTCCCGCGGCGCAGATACGCAGTATTTT. This sequence encodes CASSQDSRGADTQYF.

The chain joins TRBV4-1 to TRBJ1-2; no definite D call. CDR1 is MGHRA and CDR2 is YSYEKL in the germline V gene. With 5 bases removed from V and 6 bases from J, the gap between germline ends came to 13 bases. CDR3 length: 13 amino acids. The CDR3 DNA sequence: TGCGCCAGCAGCGCCCCCGGAGGAGATGGCTACACCTTC. Amino acid sequence: CASSAPGGDGYTF.

The genes are TRBV3-1 (or the pseudogene TRBV3-2) and TRBJ2-7; D possibly corresponds to TRBD2 (6 bases). V gave up 3 bases and J gave up 1 base, with 19 bases separating them. The germline V gene has CDR1 LGHDT and CDR2 YNNKEL (reference sequence). The CDR3 length is 17 residues. The CDR3 DNA follows: TGTGCCAGCAGCCAGGCCCTCGCGGGGCTCGCGTCCTACGAGCAGTACTTC. Translated: CASSQALAGLASYEQYF.

This chain uses TRBV11-1 with TRBJ2-7, with 10 bases that match TRBD2. The CDR3 covers 14 residues. CDR1 is SGHAT and CDR2 is FQDESV in the germline V gene (reference sequence). The ends lost 2 bases at V and 5 bases at J; junction bases unmatched: 3. In nucleotides, the CDR3 is TGTGCCAGCAGCTTAATAGCGGGGGGCGACGAGCAGTACTTC. Its translation: CASSLIAGGDEQYF.

Remarks on this clone: Within the sample, other DNA sequences also encode this same CDR3. The rearrangement joins TRBV30 to TRBJ2-7; 7 bases match TRBD2. The CDR3 consists of 12 residues. With 4 bases clipped from V and 3 bases from J, the junction kept 3 bases outside the gene matches. Germline V CDR1 and CDR2: GTSNPN, SVGIG (reference sequence). The CDR3 sequence is CAWTGGSYEQYF. DNA for the CDR3: TGTGCCTGGACCGGCGGGAGCTACGAGCAGTACTTC.

The V and J genes are TRBV6-6 and TRBJ1-1, with a weak D call TRBD1 (6 bases). Trimming removed 5 bases from V and 5 bases from J, with 18 bases in between. CDR3 size: 15 residues. Germline V gene data show CDR1 as MNHNY and CDR2 as SVGAGI (reference sequence). The CDR3 DNA reads as TGTGCCAGCAGTCCCCTTGAGGGGGTTGTTACTGAAGCTTTCTTT. Protein sequence: CASSPLEGVVTEAFF.

The rearrangement links TRBV5-6 to TRBJ2-7; 9 bases agree with TRBD2. CDR3 size: 16 residues. Germline V lookup: CDR1 SGHDT, CDR2 YYEEEE. Losses at the gene ends were 0 bases for V and 7 bases for J; bases not matched to a gene: 11. CDR3 DNA: TGTGCCAGCAGCTTGGTTGCGGGGGGGCCTGTTGGAGAGCAGTACTTC. It codes for CASSLVAGGPVGEQYF.

The chain is built from TRBV3-1 (or the pseudogene TRBV3-2) and TRBJ2-7; D ambiguous. The CDR3 runs to 13 residues. Germline CDR1 LGHDT, CDR2 YNNKEL (reference sequence). The V end lost 4 bases, the J end lost 0 bases, and 7 bases lay between the germline ends. The CDR3 loop reads CASSRDVSYEQYF. The CDR3 region has the DNA TGTGCCAGCAGCCGAGACGTCTCCTACGAGCAGTACTTC.

The chain joins TRBV6-5 to TRBJ1-3, with 7 bases aligning to TRBD1. The CDR3 has 15 amino acids. The germline gives CDR1 MNHEY, CDR2 SVGAGI. V was pared by 7 bases and J by 1 base, with 7 bases of the junction left unmatched. This CDR3 reads CASTRGRGSGNTIYF. CDR3 in DNA: TGTGCCAGCACACGGGGCAGGGGGTCTGGAAACACCATATATTTT.

In DNA form, the CDR3 reads TGTGCCAGCAGTGAAACTCGGGACAGGGGCCCGGCTAACTATGGCTACACCTTC. Amino acids: CASSETRDRGPANYGYTF. The V call is TRBV6-1, the J call TRBJ1-2, with 10 bases aligning to TRBD1. The CDR3 is made up of 18 amino acids. Germline CDR1 reads MNHNS; CDR2 reads SASEGT. V trimming: 2 bases; J trimming: 0 bases; junction bases outside the gene matches: 9.

The CDR3 DNA sequence: TGTGCCAGCAGGGCCGGGGGGACCCAGTACTTC. Translating it yields CASRAGGTQYF. V usage is TRBV6-5 and J usage is TRBJ2-5; maybe TRBD2 (6 bases). The germline gives CDR1 MNHEY, CDR2 SVGAGI. CDR3 length equals 11 residues. Trimming cost V 6 bases and J 7 bases, with 9 bases left between them.

V usage is TRBV6-4 and J usage is TRBJ2-1; possibly TRBD2 for D (6 bases). The CDR3 covers 16 residues. Germline V CDR1 and CDR2: MRHNA, SNTAGT. Deletions cut 6 bases from V and 4 bases from J, with 19 bases between. CDR3 sequence (DNA): TGTGCCAGCAGCAAGACTAGTTTGGGTACATACAATGAGCAGTTCTTC. This encodes CASSKTSLGTYNEQFF.

J is TRBJ2-1 and V is TRBV11-3, with 9 bases aligning to TRBD2. This CDR3 region has 16 residues. After removal of 2 bases from V and 6 bases from J, the junction contained 8 bases not matched to a gene. The germline gives CDR1 SGHNT, CDR2 YENEEA. The DNA for the CDR3 is TGTGCCAGCAGCTTACGAAGACTAGCGGCCATCAATGAGCAGTTCTTC. It yields the protein CASSLRRLAAINEQFF.

The chain has TRBV29-1 and TRBJ1-1, with 8 bases that match TRBD1. The germline CDR1 and CDR2 sequences are SQVTM and ANQGSEA. Trimming at V came to 7 bases and at J to 5 bases, leaving 12 bases not matched to a gene. The CDR3 covers 14 residues. The CDR3 here is CSATPTGAGTEAFF. The CDR3 DNA reads as TGCAGCGCGACCCCGACAGGGGCGGGAACTGAAGCTTTCTTT.

The chain carries TRBV27 and TRBJ1-6; the D is unclear. CDR3 length: 15 amino acids. V was cut by 2 bases and J by 0 bases, with 5 bases left in between. Germline assignment: CDR1 MNHEY and CDR2 SMNVEV (reference sequence). This CDR3 reads CASSLSSSYNSPLHF. CDR3 DNA sequence: TGTGCCAGCAGTTTAAGTAGCTCCTATAATTCACCCCTCCACTTT.

The chain combines TRBV5-8 with TRBJ1-6; D remains unclear. CDR3 length: 17 amino acids. V dropped 0 bases and J dropped 1 base, with 11 bases sitting between them. Germline CDR1 is SGHTS and CDR2 is YDEGEE. The CDR3 spells CASSLGREGSYNSPLHF. The CDR3 coding sequence is TGTGCCAGCAGCTTGGGGCGCGAGGGTTCCTATAATTCACCCCTCCACTTT.

CDR3 bases: TGCGCCAGCAGCTTGGGCTCTAGCTCCTACAATGAGCAGTTCTTC. This encodes CASSLGSSSYNEQFF. The chain is built from TRBV5-1 and TRBJ2-1; D is unresolved. The V end was cut by 0 bases, the J end by 0 bases, with 7 bases between. From germline, CDR1 is SGHRS and CDR2 YFSETQ. The CDR3 loop spans 15 amino acids.

CDR3 in amino acids: CASSWPPGLAGSNEQFF. The CDR3 region has the DNA TGCGCCAGCAGCTGGCCGCCGGGACTAGCGGGTTCCAATGAGCAGTTCTTC. The chain employs TRBV5-1 and TRBJ2-1, with 12 bases lining up with TRBD2. V was clipped by 3 bases and J by 6 bases; unmatched bases: 10. The CDR3 spans 17 residues. Germline lookup yields CDR1 SGHRS and CDR2 YFSETQ.

This clone has just one count. The chain links TRBV9 to TRBJ2-5; TRBD2 matches 7 bases. The length of the CDR3 is 15 residues. V shed 2 bases and J 2 bases; nucleotides not matched to a gene: 6. In germline, CDR1 is SGDLS, CDR2 YYNGEE. In DNA form, the CDR3 reads TGTGCCAGCAGCGTCTACGCGGGGGAGCAAGAGACCCAGTACTTC. Translating it yields CASSVYAGEQETQYF. The variable domain in full, completed from reference TRBV9 and TRBJ2-5, reads DSGVTQTPKHLITATGQRVTLRCSPRSGDLSVYWYQQSLDQGLQFLIQYYNGEERAKGNILERFSAQQFPDLHSELNLSSLELGDSALYFCASSVYAGEQETQYFGPGTRLLVL.

This clone appeared a few times. V usage is TRBV9 and J usage is TRBJ2-2; D is possibly TRBD2 (5 bases). Trimming cost V 2 bases and J 4 bases, with 12 bases left between them. This CDR3 has 15 amino acids. Germline V CDR1 and CDR2: SGDLS, YYNGEE. CDR3 sequence (DNA): TGTGCCAGCAGCGTGGGCGGGCTCCGCACCGGGGAGCTGTTTTTT. As protein: CASSVGGLRTGELFF.

This rearrangement joins TRBV27 to TRBJ2-7, with 7 nucleotides matching TRBD1. Germline assignment: CDR1 MNHEY and CDR2 SMNVEV (reference sequence). V was pared by 4 bases and J by 3 bases, with 6 bases of the junction left unmatched. This CDR3 comprises 14 residues. The CDR3 nucleotides are TGTGCCAGCAGTTCGACAGGGACCCTCTACGAGCAGTACTTC. This codes for CASSSTGTLYEQYF.